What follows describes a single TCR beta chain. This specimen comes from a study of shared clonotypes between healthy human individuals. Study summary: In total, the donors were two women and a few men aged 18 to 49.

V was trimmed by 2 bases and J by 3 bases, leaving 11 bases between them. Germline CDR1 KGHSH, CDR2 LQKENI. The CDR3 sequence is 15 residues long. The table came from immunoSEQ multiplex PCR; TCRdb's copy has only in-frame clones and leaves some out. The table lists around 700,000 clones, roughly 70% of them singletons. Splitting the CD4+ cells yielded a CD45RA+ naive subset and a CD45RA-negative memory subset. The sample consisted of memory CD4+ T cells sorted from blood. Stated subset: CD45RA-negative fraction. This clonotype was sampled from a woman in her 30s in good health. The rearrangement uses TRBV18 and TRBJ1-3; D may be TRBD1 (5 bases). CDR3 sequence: CASSPSPGYGNTIYF. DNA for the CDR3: TGTGCCAGCTCACCAAGCCCAGGGTATGGAAACACCATATATTTT.